These 10 T cell receptor beta chains were all obtained from the same sample, sequenced in a study of regulatory T cells in long-lasting Graves disease. Combining iRepertoire HTBI primers with Arm-PCR of CDR3 regions, the authors built TCR beta libraries. A single record per CDR3 protein comes from TCRdb applying MiXCR to the multiplex PCR reads. The table lists over 500,000 distinct CDR3 sequences, about 16% of them singletons. Time point defined: newly diagnosed GD, antithyroid drugs for less than 3 months. RNA extracted from PBMCs served as the sequencing template. These records were also assigned to another study, of T cells in Graves' hyperthyroidism and ophthalmopathy.

The specimen comprised peripheral blood mononuclear cells (PBMCs), sampled at new diagnosis, from a patient treated with antithyroid drugs. The receptors come from a young man with Graves disease.

The count of this clonotype is one. The chain joins TRBV10-3 to TRBJ1-2, with a tentative D call TRBD1 (5 bases). Deletions cut 6 bases from V and 4 bases from J, with 9 bases between. CDR3 length: 12 amino acids. Germline CDR1 reads ENHRY; CDR2 reads SYGVKD. In nucleotides, the CDR3 is TGTGCCATCAGGCCAGGGACCTATGGCTACACCTTC. It yields the protein CAIRPGTYGYTF.

As for this clonotype: Just one base apart from a much larger clone, this may be a read error. The chain couples TRBV18 to TRBJ1-5; weak D call: TRBD1 (5 bases). Trimming cost V 6 bases and J 1 base, with 16 bases left between them. Germline V gives CDR1 KGHSH, CDR2 LQKENI. The CDR3 is made up of 16 amino acids. The CDR3 DNA reads TGTGCCAGCTCCCGACGGGGACCGACGAGCAATCAGCCCCAGCATTTT. Protein: CASSRRGPTSNQPQHF.

In this sample, this clonotype turned up many times. This rearrangement joins TRBV20-1 to TRBJ2-7, with 9 bases matching TRBD1. Trimming at V came to 2 bases and at J to 1 base, leaving 12 bases not matched to a gene. The CDR3 spans 17 residues. Per the germline V gene, CDR1 is DFQATT and CDR2 is SNEGSKA (reference sequence). CDR3: CSARTGTRQGVSYEQYF. In DNA form, the CDR3 reads TGCAGTGCTAGAACCGGGACGCGACAGGGGGTTTCCTACGAGCAGTACTTC.

The chain employs TRBV7-6 and TRBJ2-1; 7 bases are shared with TRBD2. The CDR3 is 14 residues long. The ends lost 3 bases at V and 6 bases at J; junction bases unmatched: 5. Looked up from germline, CDR1 is SGHVS and CDR2 is FNYEAQ. The chain's CDR3 is CASSFGLEANEQFF. The CDR3 region has the DNA TGTGCCAGCAGCTTCGGACTAGAGGCCAATGAGCAGTTCTTC. The full variable domain, rest sourced from reference TRBV7-6 and TRBJ2-1, is GAGVSQSPRYKVTKRGQDVALRCDPISGHVSLYWYRQALGQGPEFLTYFNYEAQQDKSGLPNDRFSAERPEGSISTLTIQRTEQRDSAMYRCASSFGLEANEQFFGPGTRLTVL.

The rearrangement joins TRBV29-1 to TRBJ1-2; weak D call: TRBD1 (5 bases). The length of the CDR3 is 14 residues. Trimming stripped 4 bases from V and 4 bases from J, with 16 bases between. Germline lookup yields CDR1 SQVTM and CDR2 ANQGSEA. The CDR3 sequence is CSVVRQGGSYGYTF. DNA for the CDR3: TGCAGCGTTGTCCGGCAGGGAGGAAGCTATGGCTACACCTTC.

There are many counts of this clonotype. The chain joins TRBV7-9 to TRBJ2-5, with 8 bases aligning to TRBD2. The CDR3 spans 16 residues. Trimming removed 1 base from V and 2 bases from J; junction bases left unmatched: 6. CDR1 SEHNR and CDR2 FQNEAQ come from the germline V gene (reference sequence). CDR3 loop: CASSLGASGYQETQYF. CDR3 coding DNA: TGTGCCAGCAGCTTAGGGGCTAGCGGGTATCAAGAGACCCAGTACTTC.

The chain has TRBV13 and TRBJ1-4; 12 bases are a match to TRBD1. This CDR3 comprises 17 residues. After removal of 5 bases from V and 2 bases from J, the junction contained 6 bases not matched to a gene. From germline, CDR1 is PRHDT and CDR2 FYEKMQ (reference sequence). CDR3 sequence reads: CASSPAGTGGTNEKLFF. Written as DNA, the CDR3 is TGTGCCAGCAGCCCCGCCGGGACAGGGGGCACTAATGAAAAACTGTTTTTT.

This clonotype appeared many times. The chain employs TRBV12-3 or TRBV12-4 and TRBJ1-2, with D unclear. This CDR3 region has 14 residues. V was cut by 1 base and J by 7 bases, with 13 bases left in between. For the CDR3, the DNA is TGTGCCAGCAGTTTAGTCCCTCGGGGATTTGGCTACACCTTC. Translated: CASSLVPRGFGYTF.

V is TRBV20-1 and J is TRBJ1-1; D unclear. CDR1 and CDR2 (germline): DFQATT, SNEGSKA (reference sequence). This CDR3 region has 13 residues. Trimming cost V 3 bases and J 7 bases, with 15 bases left between them. CDR3 DNA sequence: TGCAGTGCTAGTCCAATGGGGTACCTTGAAGCTTTCTTT. Translating gives CSASPMGYLEAFF.

This clonotype has just a few counts. The rearrangement links TRBV4-2 to TRBJ1-6; D is unclear. The germline V gene has CDR1 LGHNA and CDR2 YNFKEQ. The CDR3 is 18 residues long. With 1 base removed from V and 7 bases from J, the gap between germline ends came to 20 bases. The CDR3 spells CASSQVVVGPRENSPLHF. The CDR3 nucleotides are TGTGCCAGCAGCCAAGTAGTAGTAGGGCCGAGGGAAAATTCACCCCTCCACTTT.